The 29 T cell receptor beta chains presented below share a single source sample, sequenced in a study of shared clonotypes between healthy human individuals. The naive CD8 subset, CD45RO-negative cells positively selected for CCR7, excluded terminally differentiated effector memory CD45RA+ cells. Sequenced by immunoSEQ multiplex PCR; TCRdb stores in-frame clones only, minus some. The sample holds about 2 million clones, less than 95% seen once. Sequencing was performed on naive CD8+ T cells sorted from blood. These receptors originate from a man between 18 and 35 years old in good health.

The rearrangement joins TRBV7-9 to TRBJ1-1; D perhaps matches TRBD1 (5 bases). The germline V gene encodes CDR1 SEHNR and CDR2 FQNEAQ (reference sequence). The V end was cut by 4 bases, the J end by 8 bases, with 14 bases between. The CDR3 has 13 amino acids. The chain's CDR3 is CASSSAQGREAFF. DNA of the CDR3: TGTGCCAGCAGCTCGGCCCAGGGACGGGAAGCTTTCTTT.

On this clone: Other DNA sequences within the sample encode an identical CDR3. The chain combines TRBV2 with TRBJ2-7; D not certain. Germline-derived CDR1 and CDR2 are SNHLY and FYNNEI. Between the trimmed V and J ends, which lost 6 bases and 4 bases, there was a span of 4 bases. The CDR3 runs to 10 residues. CDR3 residues: CASREYEQYF. The CDR3 DNA reads as TGTGCCAGCAGGGAGTACGAGCAGTACTTC.

With respect to this clone: A read error may be the cause here, since a much bigger clone is one base away. V and J are TRBV29-1 and TRBJ2-7; TRBD1 is a possible D gene (7 bases). V lost 2 bases to trimming and J lost 6 bases, with 20 bases between them. The CDR3 extends over 15 amino acids. Germline loops: CDR1 SQVTM, CDR2 ANQGSEA. CDR3 amino acids: CSVEQGGIGGSEQYF. The CDR3 DNA reads as TGCAGCGTTGAACAAGGCGGGATAGGGGGCTCCGAGCAGTACTTC.

CDR3: CASSQVPRDDYEQYF. The CDR3, as DNA: TGTGCCAGCAGCCAAGTGCCTAGGGATGACTACGAGCAGTACTTC. The chain carries TRBV4-2 and TRBJ2-7; D is ambiguous. The CDR3 has 15 residues. The ends were cut back, 1 base at V and 3 bases at J, with 13 bases in the middle. The germline V gene has CDR1 LGHNA and CDR2 YNFKEQ.

This clone appeared a single time. V is TRBV11-2 and J is TRBJ2-6; TRBD1 matches 7 bases. Germline V CDR1 and CDR2: SGHAT, FQNNGV. The CDR3 totals 18 residues. The trim removed 5 bases at V and 1 base at J, leaving 11 bases unmatched. The CDR3 nucleotides are TGTGCCAGCAGCCCTGACAGGGAGATTTGGTCTGGGGCCAACGTCCTGACTTTC. It specifies CASSPDREIWSGANVLTF.

The chain employs TRBV9 and TRBJ1-4; 9 nucleotides line up with TRBD1. Germline CDR1 is SGDLS and CDR2 is YYNGEE. The CDR3 spans 18 residues. Germline trimming cut 4 bases from V and 2 bases from J; bases unmatched to any gene: 12. The CDR3 loop reads CASSSRTGGVLTNEKLFF. DNA for the CDR3: TGTGCCAGCAGCTCAAGAACAGGGGGCGTTTTGACTAATGAAAAACTGTTTTTT.

This clone was seen a single time. The rearrangement links TRBV27 to TRBJ2-1; TRBD2 is a possible D gene (7 bases). Germline CDR1 reads MNHEY; CDR2 reads SMNVEV (reference sequence). There are 16 residues in the CDR3. Trimming took 2 bases from V and 6 from J, leaving 17 bases between them. CDR3 protein: CASSLTGGRGPNEQFF. The CDR3 nucleotides are TGTGCCAGCAGTTTAACGGGGGGCCGAGGGCCCAATGAGCAGTTCTTC.

This clone appeared a single time. The chain employs TRBV5-1 and TRBJ2-2, with TRBD1 matching 10 bases. CDR1 SGHRS and CDR2 YFSETQ come from the germline V gene. CDR3 length: 18 residues. J lost 3 bases, V lost 3 bases, and 11 bases had no gene match. Here the CDR3 reads CASSWEGQGEAYTGELFF. The CDR3 DNA follows: TGCGCCAGCAGCTGGGAAGGACAGGGGGAGGCGTACACCGGGGAGCTGTTTTTT. Looking up the rest from reference TRBV5-1 and TRBJ2-2 gives the full variable domain: KAGVTQTPRYLIKTRGQQVTLSCSPISGHRSVSWYQQTPGQGLQFLFEYFSETQRNKGNFPGRFSGRQFSNSRSEMNVSTLELGDSALYLCASSWEGQGEAYTGELFFGEGSRLTVL.

This clone was recorded only once. This chain links TRBV9 with TRBJ2-1; 8 bases map to TRBD2. V shed 2 bases and J 2 bases; nucleotides not matched to a gene: 3. CDR1 is SGDLS, CDR2 YYNGEE, per germline. The length of the CDR3 is 15 residues. As DNA, the CDR3 is TGTGCCAGCAGCGTTAGCGGGATCCCCTACAATGAGCAGTTCTTC. Translation: CASSVSGIPYNEQFF.

The CDR3 reads CASGDLSSYNEQFF. In DNA, the CDR3 is TGTGCCAGCGGGGACTTGAGCTCCTACAATGAGCAGTTCTTC. The chain has TRBV5-4 and TRBJ2-1, with a tentative D call TRBD2 (6 bases). The CDR3 runs 14 residues. V was shortened by 7 bases and J by 0 bases, with 11 bases between the two germline ends. Germline V lookup: CDR1 SGHNT, CDR2 YYREEE (reference sequence).

This chain joins TRBV5-1 and TRBJ2-7; the D is unclear. From germline, CDR1 is SGHRS and CDR2 YFSETQ. The CDR3 sequence is 14 residues long. Trimming shortened V by 4 bases and J by 0 bases, and 11 bases separated the two germline ends. The CDR3 region is CASSLWTDSYEQYF. In DNA form, the CDR3 reads TGCGCCAGCAGCCTTTGGACGGACTCCTACGAGCAGTACTTC.

The chain is built from TRBV7-2 and TRBJ1-5, with TRBD1 as a possible D gene (5 bases). Trimming took off 1 base at V and 0 bases at J, with 7 bases between the two ends. From germline, CDR1 is SGHTA and CDR2 FQGNSA. The CDR3 sequence is 15 residues long. The CDR3 DNA is TGTGCCAGCAGCTTAGGACAGATTAGCAATCAGCCCCAGCATTTT. Translating gives CASSLGQISNQPQHF.

For this clone: This specimen includes other DNA sequences encoding the same CDR3. The gene calls are TRBV28 and TRBJ2-7, with 9 bases that match TRBD2. V shed 5 bases and J 0 bases; nucleotides not matched to a gene: 2. The CDR3 extends over 14 amino acids. The germline CDR1 and CDR2 sequences are MDHEN and SYDVKM. The CDR3 region has the DNA TGTGCCAGCAGTCTTAGCGGGGGCTCCTACGAGCAGTACTTC. This translates into CASSLSGGSYEQYF.

In the case of this clone: Distinct nucleotide sequences in the sample also encode this CDR3. This rearrangement joins TRBV9 to TRBJ2-1; D is undetermined. The germline V and J ends were trimmed by 1 base and 8 bases, with 4 bases remaining between them. The CDR3 runs to 11 residues. Looked up from germline, CDR1 is SGDLS and CDR2 is YYNGEE. This CDR3 reads CASSVSDEQFF. DNA of the CDR3: TGTGCCAGCAGCGTATCAGATGAGCAGTTCTTC. Drawing the rest from reference TRBV9 and TRBJ2-1, the complete variable domain is DSGVTQTPKHLITATGQRVTLRCSPRSGDLSVYWYQQSLDQGLQFLIQYYNGEERAKGNILERFSAQQFPDLHSELNLSSLELGDSALYFCASSVSDEQFFGPGTRLTVL.

V usage is TRBV28 and J usage is TRBJ2-7; 11 bases are a match to TRBD2. The junction had 5 bases not matched to a gene; V was cut back by 3 bases and J by 4 bases. Germline-derived CDR1 and CDR2 are MDHEN and SYDVKM. The CDR3 spans 15 residues. The CDR3: CASSFVPSGRYEQYF. CDR3 in DNA: TGTGCCAGCAGTTTTGTGCCTAGCGGGAGGTACGAGCAGTACTTC.

This chain uses TRBV28 with TRBJ1-3, with D maybe TRBD1 (6 bases). The ends were cut back, 4 bases at V and 4 bases at J, with 11 bases in the middle. The germline gives CDR1 MDHEN, CDR2 SYDVKM. The CDR3 loop spans 14 amino acids. In DNA, the CDR3 is TGTGCCAGCAGTTCCAGGGGAGGCGGAAACACCATATATTTT. As protein: CASSSRGGGNTIYF.

Points on this clone: Other nucleotide sequences from this sample produce the same CDR3. The V gene is TRBV7-9, the J gene TRBJ2-2, with TRBD1 matching over 9 bases. The CDR3 runs 15 residues. J gave up 3 bases and V 4 bases, and 3 bases lay outside the gene matches. Germline V gene sequence: CDR1 SEHNR, CDR2 FQNEAQ (reference sequence). CDR3 nucleotide sequence: TGTGCCAGCAGCTCGGGACAGGGACACACCGGGGAGCTGTTTTTT. This gives the protein CASSSGQGHTGELFF.

About this clone: Other DNA sequences in the same sample also yield this CDR3. This sequence joins TRBV7-9 and TRBJ1-1, with D possibly being TRBD1 (5 bases). CDR3 size: 15 residues. Germline V lookup: CDR1 SEHNR, CDR2 FQNEAQ (reference sequence). V lost 1 base and J lost 0, with 9 bases in between. The CDR3 spells CASSLEAGVNTEAFF. The CDR3 DNA reads TGTGCCAGCAGCTTAGAGGCGGGGGTGAACACTGAAGCTTTCTTT. Together with reference TRBV7-9 and TRBJ1-1, the CDR3 gives the full variable domain: DTGVSQNPRHKITKRGQNVTFRCDPISEHNRLYWYRQTLGQGPEFLTYFQNEAQLEKSRLLSDRFSAERPKGSFSTLEIQRTEQGDSAMYLCASSLEAGVNTEAFFGQGTRLTVV.

Points on this clone: Other DNA variants within this sample encode the same CDR3. The chain is built from TRBV5-6 and TRBJ2-7; TRBD1 matches at 7 bases. Losses at the gene ends were 1 base for V and 6 bases for J; bases not matched to a gene: 1. Germline V CDR1 and CDR2: SGHDT, YYEEEE. CDR3 size: 12 residues. The DNA of the CDR3 is TGTGCCAGCAGCTTGTCAGGGGGCGAGCAGTACTTC. Residues: CASSLSGGEQYF.

In DNA form, the CDR3 reads TGCAGCGTTGAGGCTGACACCATATATTTT. The encoded protein is CSVEADTIYF. The chain employs TRBV29-1 and TRBJ1-3; D call uncertain. The germline V gene has CDR1 SQVTM and CDR2 ANQGSEA. V lost 3 bases to trimming and J lost 8 bases, with 5 bases between them. The CDR3 loop spans 10 amino acids.

V and J are TRBV2 and TRBJ2-2; the D is unclear. Germline V CDR1 and CDR2: SNHLY, FYNNEI. Trimming stripped 3 bases from V and 0 bases from J, with 11 bases between. This CDR3 comprises 16 residues. In DNA, the CDR3 is TGTGCCAGCAGTGATGGGCCCTCGGCGAACACCGGGGAGCTGTTTTTT. It yields the protein CASSDGPSANTGELFF.

In its sample, this clone was seen once. This chain links TRBV4-2 with TRBJ2-3, with no clear D. The CDR3 is 13 amino acids. The V gene's germline CDR1 is LGHNA and CDR2 YNFKEQ. V lost 4 bases to trimming and J lost 5 bases, with 10 bases between them. CDR3 in amino acids: CASSLDPGDTQYF. In nucleotides, the CDR3 is TGTGCCAGCAGCCTCGATCCCGGAGATACGCAGTATTTT.

The chain combines TRBV7-9 with TRBJ2-7, with 8 positions matching TRBD1. Germline-derived CDR1 and CDR2 are SEHNR and FQNEAQ (reference sequence). Trimming at V came to 1 base and at J to 4 bases, leaving 6 bases not matched to a gene. There are 15 residues in the CDR3. The CDR3 here is CASSLGRTGWYEQYF. CDR3 DNA: TGTGCCAGCAGCTTAGGGCGGACAGGGTGGTACGAGCAGTACTTC. Full variable domain (outside the CDR3, taken from reference TRBV7-9 and TRBJ2-7): DTGVSQNPRHKITKRGQNVTFRCDPISEHNRLYWYRQTLGQGPEFLTYFQNEAQLEKSRLLSDRFSAERPKGSFSTLEIQRTEQGDSAMYLCASSLGRTGWYEQYFGPGTRLTVT.

The chain is built from TRBV6-5 and TRBJ1-1, with D possibly being TRBD1 (5 bases). Germline V lookup: CDR1 MNHEY, CDR2 SVGAGI. V gave up 2 bases and J gave up 11 bases, with 21 bases separating them. CDR3 length: 15 amino acids. The CDR3 spells CASSYEQDALLGAFF. The CDR3 nucleotides are TGTGCCAGCAGTTACGAACAGGACGCTCTTCTGGGCGCTTTCTTT.

The chain combines TRBV30 with TRBJ1-1; 9 bases are shared with TRBD1. The CDR3 runs 15 residues. The V gene's germline CDR1 is GTSNPN and CDR2 SVGIG (reference sequence). With V trimmed by 6 bases and J by 0 bases, 8 bases remained unmatched. The CDR3 sequence is CACFVGTGMNTEAFF. The CDR3 DNA is TGTGCCTGTTTCGTTGGGACAGGGATGAACACTGAAGCTTTCTTT. Full variable domain (missing parts from reference TRBV30 and TRBJ1-1): SQTIHQWPATLVQPVGSPLSLECTVEGTSNPNLYWYRQAAGRGLQLLFYSVGIGQISSEVPQNLSASRPQDRQFILSSKKLLLSDSGFYLCACFVGTGMNTEAFFGQGTRLTVV.

The chain joins TRBV19 to TRBJ2-1; 8 nucleotides agree with TRBD2. CDR1 and CDR2 (germline): LNHDA, SQIVND (reference sequence). The CDR3 runs to 15 residues. The J segment lost 7 bases and the V segment lost 2 bases, leaving 7 bases of the junction unmatched. The CDR3 DNA sequence: TGTGCCAGTAGTATAAGCGGGAGCCAAAGGAATGAGCAGTTCTTC. This gives the protein CASSISGSQRNEQFF.

J is TRBJ1-2 and V is TRBV13; unclear D gene. This CDR3 is 17 amino acids long. Trimming pared 5 bases from V and 0 bases from J, leaving 19 bases between. Germline CDR1 PRHDT, CDR2 FYEKMQ (reference sequence). DNA of the CDR3: TGTGCCAGCAGCCTAACGGCAGGTCCGGCTACTAACTATGGCTACACCTTC. Its protein product is CASSLTAGPATNYGYTF.

This chain connects TRBV4-3 to TRBJ1-2; tentative D call: TRBD1 (6 bases). The V gene's germline CDR1 is LGHNA and CDR2 YSLEER. This CDR3 spans 16 amino acids. Trimming took 4 bases from V and 4 from J, leaving 19 bases between them. CDR3 amino acids: CASSPEGGPRGYGYTF. CDR3 bases: TGCGCCAGCAGCCCGGAAGGGGGGCCGCGGGGCTATGGCTACACCTTC.

The chain recombines TRBV13 with TRBJ2-7; D not certain. Looked up from germline, CDR1 is PRHDT and CDR2 is FYEKMQ (reference sequence). With 3 bases removed from V and 3 bases from J, the gap between germline ends came to 12 bases. The CDR3 runs 14 residues. CDR3 residues: CASSLGSTDYEQYF. CDR3 DNA sequence: TGTGCCAGCAGCTTGGGGTCTACCGACTACGAGCAGTACTTC.